The clone carrying this TCR beta chain turned up a few times. Its antigen is unidentified. These data belong to a study of shared clonotypes between healthy human individuals. On the study more broadly: Each donor's CD4 naive and CD4 memory cells filled three plates apiece, CD8 naive two, and CD8 memory one. Study-wide findings and caveats: Estimated clonotype richness was generally higher in naive than memory subsets. Around 5% of naive CD4 clonotypes were common to a few donors.

Here immunoSEQ multiplex PCR was the method, and the copy in TCRdb shows in-frame clones only, minus some. The data hold 95,000 to 120,000 clones, with approximately 70% observed a single time. Germline V gene data show CDR1 as SGHAT and CDR2 as FQNNGV. CDR3 length: 16 residues. V was pared by 3 bases and J by 0 bases, with 3 bases of the junction left unmatched. Sequencing was performed on memory CD8+ T cells sorted from blood. Documented subset: CD45RO+ cells pooled with CCR7-negative TemRA cells. The chain has TRBV11-2 and TRBJ2-2, with 8 bases lining up with TRBD2. The clonotype was recovered from a woman in her 30s in good health. The CDR3 protein is CASSFGGRSNTGELFF. CDR3 DNA: TGTGCCAGCAGCTTTGGCGGGAGGTCGAACACCGGGGAGCTGTTTTTT.